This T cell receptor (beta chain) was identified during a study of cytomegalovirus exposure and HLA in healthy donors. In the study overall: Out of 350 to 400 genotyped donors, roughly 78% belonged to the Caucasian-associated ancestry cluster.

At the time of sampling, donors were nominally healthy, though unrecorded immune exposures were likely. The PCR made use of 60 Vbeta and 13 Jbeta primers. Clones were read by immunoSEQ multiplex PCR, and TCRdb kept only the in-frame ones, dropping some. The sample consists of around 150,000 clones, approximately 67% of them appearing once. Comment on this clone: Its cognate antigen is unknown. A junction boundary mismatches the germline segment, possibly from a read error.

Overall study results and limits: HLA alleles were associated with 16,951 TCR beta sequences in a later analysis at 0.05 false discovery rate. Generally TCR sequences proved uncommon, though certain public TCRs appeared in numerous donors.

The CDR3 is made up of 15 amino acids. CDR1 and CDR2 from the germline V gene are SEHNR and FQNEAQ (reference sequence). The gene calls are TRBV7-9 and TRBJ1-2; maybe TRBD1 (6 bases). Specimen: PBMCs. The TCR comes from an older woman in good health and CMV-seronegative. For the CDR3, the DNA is TGTTCCAGCAGCTTAGGGGGGCGACTGGACTATGGCTACACCTTC. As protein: CSSSLGGRLDYGYTF.